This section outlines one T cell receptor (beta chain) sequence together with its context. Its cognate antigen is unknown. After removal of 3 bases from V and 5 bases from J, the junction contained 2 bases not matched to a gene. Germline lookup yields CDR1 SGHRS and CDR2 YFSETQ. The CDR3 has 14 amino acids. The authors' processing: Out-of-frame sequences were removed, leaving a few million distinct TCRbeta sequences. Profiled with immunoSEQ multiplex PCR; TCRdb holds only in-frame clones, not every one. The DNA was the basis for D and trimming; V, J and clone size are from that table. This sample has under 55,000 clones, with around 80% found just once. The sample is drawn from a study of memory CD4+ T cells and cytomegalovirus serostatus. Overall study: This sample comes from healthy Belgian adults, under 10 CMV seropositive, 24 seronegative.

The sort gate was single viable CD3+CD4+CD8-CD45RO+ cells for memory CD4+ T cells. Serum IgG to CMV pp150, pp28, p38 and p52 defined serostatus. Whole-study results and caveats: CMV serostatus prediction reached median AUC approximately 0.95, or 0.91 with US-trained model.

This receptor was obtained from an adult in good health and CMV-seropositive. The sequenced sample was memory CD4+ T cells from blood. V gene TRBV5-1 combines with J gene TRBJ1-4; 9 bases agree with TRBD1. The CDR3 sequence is CASSSGQGNEKLFF. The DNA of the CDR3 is TGCGCCAGCAGCTCGGGACAGGGAAATGAAAAACTGTTTTTT.